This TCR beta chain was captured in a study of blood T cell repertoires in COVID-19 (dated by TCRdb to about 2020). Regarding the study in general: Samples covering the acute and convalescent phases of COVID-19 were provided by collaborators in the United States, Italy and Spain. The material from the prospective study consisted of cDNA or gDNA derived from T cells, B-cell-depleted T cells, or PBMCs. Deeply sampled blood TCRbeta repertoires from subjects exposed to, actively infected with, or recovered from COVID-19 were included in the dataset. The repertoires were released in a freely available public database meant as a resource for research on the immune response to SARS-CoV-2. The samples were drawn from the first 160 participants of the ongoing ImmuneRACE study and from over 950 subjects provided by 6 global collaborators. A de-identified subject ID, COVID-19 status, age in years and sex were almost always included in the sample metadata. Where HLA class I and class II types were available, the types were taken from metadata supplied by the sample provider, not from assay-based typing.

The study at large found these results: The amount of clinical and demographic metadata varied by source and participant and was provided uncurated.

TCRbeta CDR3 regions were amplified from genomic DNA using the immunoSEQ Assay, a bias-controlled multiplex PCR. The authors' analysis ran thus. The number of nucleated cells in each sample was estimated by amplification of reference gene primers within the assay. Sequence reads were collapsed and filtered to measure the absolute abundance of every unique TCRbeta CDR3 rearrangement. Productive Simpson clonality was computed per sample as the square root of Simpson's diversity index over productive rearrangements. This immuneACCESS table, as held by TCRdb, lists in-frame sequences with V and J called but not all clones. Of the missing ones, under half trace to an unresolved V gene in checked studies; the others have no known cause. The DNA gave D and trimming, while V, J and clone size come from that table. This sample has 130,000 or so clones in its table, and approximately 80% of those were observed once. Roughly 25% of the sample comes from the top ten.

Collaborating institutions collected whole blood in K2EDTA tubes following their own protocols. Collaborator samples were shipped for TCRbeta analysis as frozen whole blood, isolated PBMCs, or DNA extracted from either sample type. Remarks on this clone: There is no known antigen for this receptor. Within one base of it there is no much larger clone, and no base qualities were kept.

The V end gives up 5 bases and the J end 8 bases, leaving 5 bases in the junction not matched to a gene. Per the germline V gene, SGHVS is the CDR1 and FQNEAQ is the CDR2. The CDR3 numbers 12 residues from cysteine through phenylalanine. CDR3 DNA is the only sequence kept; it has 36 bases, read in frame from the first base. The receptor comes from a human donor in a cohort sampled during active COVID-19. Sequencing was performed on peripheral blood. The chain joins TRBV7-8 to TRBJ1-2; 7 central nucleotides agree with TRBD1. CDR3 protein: CASSRGTVGYTF. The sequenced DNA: TGTGCCAGCAGCCGCGGGACAGTAGGCTACACCTTC.